The clone carrying this TCR beta chain has more than one count but fewer than ten. Antigen unknown. Employing constant-segment primers, 5'RACE generated TCR alpha and TCR beta cDNA libraries bearing sample barcodes and UMIs. A single record per CDR3 protein comes from TCRdb applying MiXCR to the 5' RACE reads. Altogether roughly 250,000 distinct CDR3 sequences are present, about a sixth being singletons, with the ten largest covering 20% to 25%. The data stem from a study of T-cell memory formation after mild COVID-19. As for the study in general: Largely, the TCR clusters proved donor specific.

Study-level results: Specificity for SARS-CoV-2 was not confirmed among the second-wave clones peaking on day 37. CD4+ contracting clones were mainly CM and EM; CD8+ ones, EMRA.

This TCR was recovered from a man younger than 35 who had mild COVID-19 (a few samples of this study predate the infection). Cell type and time point are not known. The sequenced sample consisted of PBMCs or a T cell subset sorted from them (not recorded which).

The CDR3 reads CATSGRRENTEAFF. The CDR3 DNA is TGTGCCACCAGCGGACGACGGGAGAACACTGAAGCTTTCTTT. The chain employs TRBV15 and TRBJ1-1; D is ambiguous. Germline V CDR1 and CDR2: LNHNV, YYDKDF (reference sequence). The CDR3 spans 14 residues. Trimming cost V 5 bases and J 1 base, with 11 bases left between them.